Listed below are T cell receptor beta chains from one sample, sequenced in a study of identical twins. Via MiXCR, TCRdb re-called the 5' RACE reads, giving one row per CDR3 protein. Of roughly 1.6 million distinct CDR3 sequences in the sample, more than 30% were seen once. What was sequenced was cord blood. Source of these receptors: a newborn girl in good health. CDR3s include the opening cysteine and the closing phenylalanine or tryptophan. The order of the fields is J gene, V gene, clone size, D gene, CDR3 protein, CDR3 DNA. The D gene is left open where the match is weak. Only some rows state a clone size, as once, few, many or a class for expanded clones.

TRBJ2-1 | TRBV5-1 | many | TRBD2 | CASSLYLGRTSGIEQFF | TGCGCCAGCAGCTTGTATTTGGGCAGGACTAGCGGGATCGAGCAGTTCTTC
TRBJ2-5 | TRBV7-2 | - | - | CASSSLGARETRYF | TGTGCCAGCAGCTCCCTAGGGGCGAGGGAGACCCGGTACTTC
TRBJ2-3 | TRBV28 | - | TRBD2 | CASSLIAGPSTDTQYF | TGTGCCAGCAGTTTGATAGCGGGACCGAGCACAGATACGCAGTATTTT
TRBJ2-7 | TRBV7-2 | - | TRBD2 | CASSPMTSVSYEQYF | TGTGCCAGCAGCCCCATGACTAGCGTCTCCTACGAGCAGTACTTC
TRBJ1-2 | TRBV20-1 | - | - | CSARDLTVTNYGYTF | TGCAGTGCTAGAGATCTAACAGTCACTAACTATGGCTACACCTTC
TRBJ2-3 | TRBV7-2 | few | TRBD2 | CASSPSGTSADTQYF | TGTGCCAGCAGCCCCTCCGGGACTAGCGCAGATACGCAGTATTTT
TRBJ2-1 | TRBV20-1 | once | TRBD2 | CSASETSGRLGQFF | TGCAGTGCTAGTGAGACTAGCGGGAGGCTCGGGCAGTTCTTC
TRBJ2-3 | TRBV10-2 | - | TRBD2 | CASTWLAGTSTDTQYF | TGCGCCAGCACATGGCTAGCGGGAACTAGCACAGATACGCAGTATTTT
TRBJ1-1 | TRBV19 | - | - | CASSTGGPEAFF | TGTGCCAGTAGTACTGGGGGACCGGAAGCTTTCTTT
TRBJ2-1 | TRBV20-1 | - | - | CSARVYGYTITNEQFF | TGCAGTGCTAGAGTGTATGGCTATACCATTACCAATGAGCAGTTCTTC
TRBJ2-7 | TRBV29-1 | few | TRBD1 | CSVALDRVTYEQYF | TGCAGCGTTGCGCTGGACAGGGTCACCTACGAGCAGTACTTC
TRBJ2-3 | TRBV28 | few | TRBD2 | CASSFLSRLAGYTDTQYF | TGTGCCAGCAGTTTCCTCTCTCGACTAGCGGGGTACACAGATACGCAGTATTTT
TRBJ2-5 | TRBV28 | - | - | CASGRTPLETQYF | TGTGCCAGCGGCAGGACTCCCTTGGAGACCCAGTACTTC
TRBJ1-1 | TRBV6-1 | - | - | CASKETVTGTDTEAFF | TGTGCCAGCAAGGAGACAGTCACCGGGACGGACACTGAAGCTTTCTTT
TRBJ1-2 | TRBV7-9 | few | TRBD1 | CASSLLTGALNYGYTF | TGTGCCAGCAGCTTGTTAACAGGGGCCCTAAACTATGGCTACACCTTC
TRBJ2-1 | TRBV6-5 | - | TRBD2 | CASSSRGDYEQFF | TGTGCCAGCAGTTCTCGGGGGGACTACGAGCAGTTCTTC
TRBJ2-5 | TRBV25-1 | few | - | CASTNHMTGRQETQYF | TGTGCCAGCACCAACCATATGACAGGGAGGCAAGAGACCCAGTACTTC
TRBJ1-1 | TRBV7-2 | - | TRBD1 | CASSSRDRDDTEAFF | TGTGCCAGCAGCTCCAGAGACAGGGATGACACTGAAGCTTTCTTT
TRBJ2-2 | TRBV20-1 | - | - | CSASPAGLRFTGELFF | TGCAGTGCTAGCCCAGCGGGCCTGCGATTCACCGGGGAGCTGTTTTTT
TRBJ2-1 | TRBV4-2 | few | - | CASSQVGRGSSYNEQFF | TGTGCCAGCAGCCAAGTGGGACGGGGGAGCTCCTACAATGAGCAGTTCTTC
TRBJ1-1 | TRBV11-2 | - | TRBD1 | CASSFRGRNEAFF | TGTGCCAGCAGCTTCAGGGGGCGAAATGAAGCTTTCTTT
TRBJ2-1 | TRBV14 | few | TRBD2 | CASSQGSGRGYEQFF | TGTGCCAGCAGCCAAGGTAGCGGGAGGGGATATGAGCAGTTCTTC
TRBJ1-1 | TRBV30 | once | TRBD1 | CAWRGQGDTEAFF | TGTGCCTGGCGTGGACAGGGGGACACTGAAGCTTTCTTT
TRBJ1-2 | TRBV5-4 | few | - | CASSLGTDLYGYTF | TGTGCCAGCAGCCTTGGGACGGACCTCTATGGCTACACCTTC
TRBJ1-1 | TRBV20-1 | - | - | CSARDPHGRATEAFF | TGCAGTGCTAGAGATCCACACGGCAGGGCCACTGAAGCTTTCTTT
TRBJ2-2 | TRBV20-1 | - | TRBD2 | CSAHRGLAGTGELFF | TGCAGTGCTCACAGGGGACTAGCGGGAACCGGGGAGCTGTTTTTT
TRBJ2-7 | TRBV13 | - | - | CASSWGRSRGEQYF | TGTGCCAGCAGCTGGGGTAGGTCACGAGGCGAGCAGTACTTC
TRBJ2-3 | TRBV4-1 | few | - | CASSQVVSHTDTQYF | TGCGCCAGCAGCCAAGTCGTCTCCCACACAGATACGCAGTATTTT
TRBJ1-2 | TRBV12-3/TRBV12-4 | few | TRBD1 | CASSRPGQLYGYTF | TGTGCCAGCAGCAGACCGGGACAGCTCTATGGCTACACCTTC
TRBJ2-1 | TRBV6-2/TRBV6-3 | few | - | CASRVGGMSSYNEQFF | TGTGCCAGTAGGGTCGGGGGCATGAGCTCCTACAATGAGCAGTTCTTC
TRBJ2-5 | TRBV28 | - | - | CASSLRVVPPQETQYF | TGTGCCAGCAGTTTACGGGTTGTACCGCCTCAGGAGACCCAGTACTTC
TRBJ2-1 | TRBV10-3 | few | TRBD1 | CAIRKQGEAYNEQFF | TGTGCCATCAGGAAACAGGGGGAAGCCTACAATGAGCAGTTCTTC
TRBJ1-2 | TRBV6-1 | - | - | CASSPDRALVVNYGYTF | TGTGCCAGCAGTCCCGACAGAGCGTTGGTCGTCAACTATGGCTACACCTTC
TRBJ2-4 | TRBV6-2/TRBV6-3 | - | - | CASRQGGGLAKNIQYF | TGTGCCAGCAGACAGGGTGGGGGGCTAGCCAAAAACATTCAGTACTTC
TRBJ1-5 | TRBV5-6 | - | - | CASGQQGTNQPQHF | TGTGCCAGCGGCCAACAGGGAACAAATCAGCCCCAGCATTTT
TRBJ1-2 | TRBV25-1 | few | - | CASSEAGTPNYGYTF | TGTGCCAGCAGTGAGGCGGGTACGCCTAACTATGGCTACACCTTC
TRBJ2-7 | TRBV27 | many | - | CASSFRKGSYEQYF | TGTGCCAGCAGTTTCCGGAAGGGCTCCTACGAGCAGTACTTC
TRBJ2-1 | TRBV20-1 | - | - | CSARDPASLSYNERFF | TGCAGTGCTAGAGATCCGGCTAGCCTCTCCTACAATGAGCGGTTCTTC
TRBJ2-7 | TRBV20-1 | few | - | CSSRTISSYEQYF | TGCAGTTCACGGACCATAAGCTCCTACGAGCAGTACTTC